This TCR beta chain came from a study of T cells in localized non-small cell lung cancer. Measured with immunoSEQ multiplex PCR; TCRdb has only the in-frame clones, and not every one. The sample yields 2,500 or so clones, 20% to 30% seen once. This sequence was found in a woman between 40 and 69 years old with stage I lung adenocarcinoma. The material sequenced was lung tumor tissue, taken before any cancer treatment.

In DNA, the CDR3 is TGCGCCAGCAGTGAGCGGAGGACAGGGTCCTACGAGCAGTACTTC. Protein product: CASSERRTGSYEQYF. The chain employs TRBV10-2 and TRBJ2-7, with TRBD1 matching 8 bases. Trimming took 2 bases from V and 1 from J; bases not matched to a gene: 4. The CDR3 is made up of 15 amino acids. In germline, CDR1 is WSHSY, CDR2 SAAADI.